This entry concerns a single TCR beta chain. Its antigen is as yet unknown. The record originates from a study of T cell responses to AZD1222 COVID-19 vaccine. The CDR3 is made up of 14 amino acids. The germline gives CDR1 GTSNPN, CDR2 SVGIG (reference sequence). Trimming shortened V by 4 bases and J by 2 bases, and 15 bases separated the two germline ends. The method was immunoSEQ multiplex PCR; TCRdb's version includes in-frame clones alone and lacks a portion of them. The sample contains roughly 150,000 clones, around 93% of which appear only once. The study, taken as a whole, reports: The donor group comprised mostly white British people and more females; the analysis possibly underestimated clonal diversity. As reported, nearly half of all spike-specific TCRs target variant regions that are unmutated.

This clonotype was sampled from an adult who received the AZD1222 COVID-19 vaccine. The chain is built from TRBV30 and TRBJ2-7; D possibly corresponds to TRBD2 (7 bases). Sample: peripheral blood, taken 28 days after the second AZD1222 dose. DNA for the CDR3: TGTGCCTGGAACAAGCGGGACATTGCCTACGAGCAGTACTTC. It encodes CAWNKRDIAYEQYF.